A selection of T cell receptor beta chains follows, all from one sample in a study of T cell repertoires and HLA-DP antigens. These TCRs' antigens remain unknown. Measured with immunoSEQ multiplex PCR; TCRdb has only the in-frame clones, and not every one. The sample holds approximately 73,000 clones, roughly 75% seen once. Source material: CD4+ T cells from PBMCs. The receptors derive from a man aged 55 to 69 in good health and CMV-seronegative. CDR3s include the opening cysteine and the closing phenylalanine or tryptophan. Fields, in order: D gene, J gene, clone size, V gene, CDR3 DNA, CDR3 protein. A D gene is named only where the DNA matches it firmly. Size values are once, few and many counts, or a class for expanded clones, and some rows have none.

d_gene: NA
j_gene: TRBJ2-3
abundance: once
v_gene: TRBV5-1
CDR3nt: TGCGCCAGCAGTTCGGGACGGAGCACAGATACGCAGTATTTT
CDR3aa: CASSSGRSTDTQYF

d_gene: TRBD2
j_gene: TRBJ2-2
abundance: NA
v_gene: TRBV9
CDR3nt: TGTGCCAGCAGAGGACTAGCGGACACCGGGGAGCTGTTTTTT
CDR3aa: CASRGLADTGELFF

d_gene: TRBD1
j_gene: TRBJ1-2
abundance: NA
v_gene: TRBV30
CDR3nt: TGTGCCTGGAGGACCGACAGGGCCTATGGCTACACCTTC
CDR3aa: CAWRTDRAYGYTF

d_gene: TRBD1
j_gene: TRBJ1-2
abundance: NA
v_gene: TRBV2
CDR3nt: TGTGCCAGCAGTGAACAGGGGACAGAGGGCTATGGCTACACCTTC
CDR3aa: CASSEQGTEGYGYTF

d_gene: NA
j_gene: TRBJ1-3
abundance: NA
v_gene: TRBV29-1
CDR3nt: TGCAGCGTTGATCAGGACAGAGGAAACACCATATATTTT
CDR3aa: CSVDQDRGNTIYF

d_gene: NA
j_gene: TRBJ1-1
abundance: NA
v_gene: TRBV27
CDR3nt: TGTGCCAGCAGTCGGAGTTTTGGCACTGAAGCTTTCTTT
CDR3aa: CASSRSFGTEAFF

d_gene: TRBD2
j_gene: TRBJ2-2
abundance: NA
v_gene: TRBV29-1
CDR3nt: TGCAGCGTTGAGGGGGGGATAGACACCGGGGAGCTGTTTTTT
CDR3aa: CSVEGGIDTGELFF

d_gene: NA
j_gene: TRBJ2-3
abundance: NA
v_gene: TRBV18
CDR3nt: TGTGCCAGCTCACCACTACGGGACAAAAGCACAGATACGCAGTATTTT
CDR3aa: CASSPLRDKSTDTQYF

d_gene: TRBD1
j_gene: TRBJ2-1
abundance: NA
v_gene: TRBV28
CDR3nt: TGTGCCAGCAGTTCGTATACCGGGACAGGGTCCGGTGAGCAGTTCTTC
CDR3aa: CASSSYTGTGSGEQFF

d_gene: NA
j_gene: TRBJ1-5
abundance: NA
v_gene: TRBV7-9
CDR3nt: TGTGCCAGCAGCTCGTGGAGGGACAATCAGCCCCAGCATTTT
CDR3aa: CASSSWRDNQPQHF

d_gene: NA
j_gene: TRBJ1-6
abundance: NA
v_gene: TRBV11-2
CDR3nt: TGTGCCAGCAGCCGGTCCCAGGGTGCACCCCTCCACTTT
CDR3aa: CASSRSQGAPLHF

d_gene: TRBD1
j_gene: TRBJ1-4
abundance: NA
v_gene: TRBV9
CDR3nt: TGTGCCAGCAGCAGGGGGCGCTCGACTAATGAAAAACTGTTTTTT
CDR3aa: CASSRGRSTNEKLFF

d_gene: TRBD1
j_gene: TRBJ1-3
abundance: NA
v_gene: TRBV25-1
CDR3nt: TGTGCCAGCAGTCCTGCAGGGGGCCCTGGAAACACCATATATTTT
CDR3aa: CASSPAGGPGNTIYF

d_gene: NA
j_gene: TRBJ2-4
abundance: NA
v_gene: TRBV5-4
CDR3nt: TGTGCCAGCAGCTTGGAGGGTAGGGGCACCAAAAACATTCAGTACTTC
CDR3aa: CASSLEGRGTKNIQYF

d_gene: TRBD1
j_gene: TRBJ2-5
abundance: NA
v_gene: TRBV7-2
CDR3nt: TGTGCCAGCAGCTTAAGGGACAGTCAGACCCAGTACTTC
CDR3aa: CASSLRDSQTQYF

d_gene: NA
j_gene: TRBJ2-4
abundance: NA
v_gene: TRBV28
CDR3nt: TGTGCCAGCAGTTCCCCCGCCATAGGAGAAAACATTCAGTACTTC
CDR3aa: CASSSPAIGENIQYF

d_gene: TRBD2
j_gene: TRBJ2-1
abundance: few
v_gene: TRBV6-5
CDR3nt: TGTGCCAGCAGTTACTCGACTAGCGGGAGAGGCAATGAGCAGTTCTTC
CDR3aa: CASSYSTSGRGNEQFF

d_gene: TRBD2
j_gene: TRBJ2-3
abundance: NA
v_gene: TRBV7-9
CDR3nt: TGTGCCCAGGTCCCCCTAGCGGGAGTAGTAGATACGCAGTATTTT
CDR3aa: CAQVPLAGVVDTQYF

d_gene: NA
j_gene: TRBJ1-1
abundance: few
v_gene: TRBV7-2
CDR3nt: TGTGCCAGCAGCTTAGTTCGGGAAACTGAAGCTTTCTTT
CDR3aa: CASSLVRETEAFF

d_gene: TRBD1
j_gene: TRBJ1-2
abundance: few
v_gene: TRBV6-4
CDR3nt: TGTGCCAGCAGTGACACCAGGACAGGGGTCTATGGCTACACCTTC
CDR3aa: CASSDTRTGVYGYTF

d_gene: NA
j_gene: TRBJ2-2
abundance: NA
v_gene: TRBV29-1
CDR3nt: TGCAGCGCCTCACAGGGAGCGAACACCGGGGAGCTGTTTTTT
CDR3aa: CSASQGANTGELFF

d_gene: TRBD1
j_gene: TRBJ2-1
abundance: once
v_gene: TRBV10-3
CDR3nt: TGTGCCATCAGTGAGTCGATACCGGGACAGGGGGCGCATGAGCAGTTCTTC
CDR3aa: CAISESIPGQGAHEQFF

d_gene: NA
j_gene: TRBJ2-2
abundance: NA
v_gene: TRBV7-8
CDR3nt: TGTGCCAGCAGCTTAGATCGGTGGGGGGAGCTGTTTTTT
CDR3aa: CASSLDRWGELFF

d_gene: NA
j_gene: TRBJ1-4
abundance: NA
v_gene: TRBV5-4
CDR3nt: TGTGCCAGCAGCTTATGGGGAATGACTAATGAAAAACTGTTTTTT
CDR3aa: CASSLWGMTNEKLFF

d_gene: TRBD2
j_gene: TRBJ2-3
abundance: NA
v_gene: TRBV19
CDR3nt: TGTGCCAGTAGTTCACCGGGACTAGCCACAGATACGCAGTATTTT
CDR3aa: CASSSPGLATDTQYF

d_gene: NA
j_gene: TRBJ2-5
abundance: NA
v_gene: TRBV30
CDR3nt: TGTGCCTGGAACTTTGAGACCGCAGAGACCCAGTACTTC
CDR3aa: CAWNFETAETQYF

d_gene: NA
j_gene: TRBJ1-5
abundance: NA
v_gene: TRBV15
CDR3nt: TGTGCCACCAGCCAGGGAAGAGGTCAGCCCCAGCATTTT
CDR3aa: CATSQGRGQPQHF

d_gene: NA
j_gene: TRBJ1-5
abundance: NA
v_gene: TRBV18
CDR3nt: TGTGCCAGCTCACCCACAGGGAATCAGCCCCAGCATTTT
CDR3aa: CASSPTGNQPQHF

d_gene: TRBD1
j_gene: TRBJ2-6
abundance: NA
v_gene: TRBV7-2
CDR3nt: TGTGCCAGCAGCGTAGACAGGGTGGAAGGGGCCAACGTCCTGACTTTC
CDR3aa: CASSVDRVEGANVLTF

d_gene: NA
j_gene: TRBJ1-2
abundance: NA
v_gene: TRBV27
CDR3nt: TGTGCCAGCAGCCCGATCTCCGCAGGGATAATTTATGGCTACACCTTC
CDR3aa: CASSPISAGIIYGYTF

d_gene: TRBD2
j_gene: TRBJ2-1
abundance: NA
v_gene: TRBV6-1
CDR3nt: TGTGCCAGCAATCCGGGACTAGCACCCCCAGGTGAGCAGTTCTTC
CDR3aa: CASNPGLAPPGEQFF

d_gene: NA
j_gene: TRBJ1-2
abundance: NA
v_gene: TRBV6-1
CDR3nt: TGTGCCAGCAGGACCCCCGATAGGGTCTATGGCTACACCTTC
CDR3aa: CASRTPDRVYGYTF

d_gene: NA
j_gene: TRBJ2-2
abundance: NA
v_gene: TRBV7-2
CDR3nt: TGTGCCAGCAGCTTAGAGGCCGCCGGGGAGCTGTTTTTT
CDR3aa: CASSLEAAGELFF

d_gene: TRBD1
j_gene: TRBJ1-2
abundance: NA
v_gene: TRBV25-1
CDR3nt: TGTGCCAGCAGCGGGGACAGACCGAGTGGCTACACCTTC
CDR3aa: CASSGDRPSGYTF

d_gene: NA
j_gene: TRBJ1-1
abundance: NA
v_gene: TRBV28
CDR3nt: TGTGCCAGCAGGCCCGCCGTGGGGGGGAGGGATACTGAAGCTTTCTTT
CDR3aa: CASRPAVGGRDTEAFF

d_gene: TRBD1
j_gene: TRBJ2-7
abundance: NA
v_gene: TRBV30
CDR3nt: TGTGCCTGGAGCATCAGGCGGGGACAGGGGGCTCGGGAGCAGTACTTC
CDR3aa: CAWSIRRGQGAREQYF

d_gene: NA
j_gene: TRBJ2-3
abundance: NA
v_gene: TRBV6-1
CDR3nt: TGTGCCAGCAGTGAAAGGTCAGGGGTGCAAGTGACCCGAGAAGATACGCAGTATTTT
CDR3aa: CASSERSGVQVTREDTQYF

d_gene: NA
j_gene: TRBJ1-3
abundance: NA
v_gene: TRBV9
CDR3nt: TGTGCCAGCAACCCAGGGGTTGGAAACACCATATATTTT
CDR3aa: CASNPGVGNTIYF

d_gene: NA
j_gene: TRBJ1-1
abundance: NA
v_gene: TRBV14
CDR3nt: TGTGCCAGCAGCCAATCCACAGCTCGACGCGCTGAAGCTTTCTTT
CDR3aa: CASSQSTARRAEAFF

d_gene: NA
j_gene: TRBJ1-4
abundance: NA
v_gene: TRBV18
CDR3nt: TGTGCCAGCTCACCACCACTGGCAACTAATGAAAAACTGTTTTTT
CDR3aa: CASSPPLATNEKLFF

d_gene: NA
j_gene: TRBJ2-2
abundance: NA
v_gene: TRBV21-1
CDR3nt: TGTGCCAGCAGCACCCGAACCGGGGAGCTGTTTTTT
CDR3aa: CASSTRTGELFF

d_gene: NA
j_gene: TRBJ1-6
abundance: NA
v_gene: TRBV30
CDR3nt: TGTGCCTGGTACTCGGGGGCAGGGCGTTTCCCCCTCCACTTT
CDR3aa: CAWYSGAGRFPLHF

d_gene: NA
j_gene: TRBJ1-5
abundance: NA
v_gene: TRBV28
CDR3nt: TGTGCCAGCAGCCCGGGACGTTGGGATCAGCCCCAGCATTTT
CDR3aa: CASSPGRWDQPQHF

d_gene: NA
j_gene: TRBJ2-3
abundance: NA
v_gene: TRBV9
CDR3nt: TGTGCCAGCAGCCTACTGATGCACAGCACAGATACGCAGTATTTT
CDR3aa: CASSLLMHSTDTQYF

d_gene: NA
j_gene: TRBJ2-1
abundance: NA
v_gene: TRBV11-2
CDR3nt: TGTGCCAGCAGCTTAGAGGTACTTTCGAATGAGCAGTTCTTC
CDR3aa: CASSLEVLSNEQFF

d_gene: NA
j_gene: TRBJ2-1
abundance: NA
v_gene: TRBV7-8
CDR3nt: TGTGCCAGCAGCTTACGGGCTCTGGGGGGTGAGCAGTTCTTC
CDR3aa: CASSLRALGGEQFF